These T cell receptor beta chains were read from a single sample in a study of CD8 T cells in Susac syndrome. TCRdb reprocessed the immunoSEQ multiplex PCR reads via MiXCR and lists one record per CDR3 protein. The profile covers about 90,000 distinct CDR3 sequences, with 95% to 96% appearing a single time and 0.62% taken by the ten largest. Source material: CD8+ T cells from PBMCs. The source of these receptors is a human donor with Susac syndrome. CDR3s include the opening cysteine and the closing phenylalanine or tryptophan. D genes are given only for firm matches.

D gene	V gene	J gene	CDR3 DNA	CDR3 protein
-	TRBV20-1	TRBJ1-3	TGCAGTGCTGTGGACAGAACTCCTGGAAACACCATATATTTT	CSAVDRTPGNTIYF
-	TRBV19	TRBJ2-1	TGTGCCAGTAGTATCGGGGTTCGGAATGAGCAGTTCTTC	CASSIGVRNEQFF
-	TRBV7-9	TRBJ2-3	TGTGCCAGCAGCTTAGTTGGGGGCCTAGATACGCAGTATTTT	CASSLVGGLDTQYF
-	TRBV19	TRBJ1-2	TGTGCCAGTAGTATCGCGGAGGAAGGCTACACCTTC	CASSIAEEGYTF
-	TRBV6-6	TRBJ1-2	TGTGCCAGCAGTCAACCGGGAAACTATGGCTACACCTTC	CASSQPGNYGYTF
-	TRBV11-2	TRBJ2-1	TGTGCCAGCAGCCCCGGGCAGTTCTTC	CASSPGQFF
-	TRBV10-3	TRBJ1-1	TGTGCCATCAGTGAGACAGGGAACACTGAAGCTTTCTTT	CAISETGNTEAFF
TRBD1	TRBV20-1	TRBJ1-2	TGCAGTGCTGTGGCGGGACAGGGGGCCTATGGCTACACCTTC	CSAVAGQGAYGYTF
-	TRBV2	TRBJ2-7	TGTGCCAGCAGTTACGGCGAGCAGTACTTC	CASSYGEQYF
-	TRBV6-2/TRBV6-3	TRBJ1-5	TGTGCCAGCAGTTACGGGGGCCTGGGGCCCCAGCATTTT	CASSYGGLGPQHF
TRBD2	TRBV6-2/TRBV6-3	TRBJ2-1	TGTGCCAGCAGAAGCGGGGGGAACTACAATGAGCAGTTCTTC	CASRSGGNYNEQFF
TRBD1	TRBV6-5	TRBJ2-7	TGTGCCAGCAGTTTCCCCACTCGGGACAGTCCCTACGAGCAGTACTTC	CASSFPTRDSPYEQYF
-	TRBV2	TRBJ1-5	TGTGCCAGCAGTCTTGAAGGGGCAAATCAGCCCCAGCATTTT	CASSLEGANQPQHF
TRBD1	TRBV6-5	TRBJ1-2	TGTGCCAGCAGCCAACAGGGGGGGACCTATGGCTACACCTTC	CASSQQGGTYGYTF